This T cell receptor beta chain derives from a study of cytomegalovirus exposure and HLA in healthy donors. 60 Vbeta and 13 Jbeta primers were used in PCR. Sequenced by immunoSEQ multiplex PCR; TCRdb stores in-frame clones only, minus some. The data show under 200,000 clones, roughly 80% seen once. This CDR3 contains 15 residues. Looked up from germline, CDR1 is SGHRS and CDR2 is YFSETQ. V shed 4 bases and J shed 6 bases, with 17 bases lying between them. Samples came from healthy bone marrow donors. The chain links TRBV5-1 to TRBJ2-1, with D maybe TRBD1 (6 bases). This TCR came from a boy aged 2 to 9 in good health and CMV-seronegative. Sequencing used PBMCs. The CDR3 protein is CASSPLEQGVNEQFF. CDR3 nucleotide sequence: TGCGCCAGCAGCCCCTTAGAACAGGGTGTCAATGAGCAGTTCTTC.